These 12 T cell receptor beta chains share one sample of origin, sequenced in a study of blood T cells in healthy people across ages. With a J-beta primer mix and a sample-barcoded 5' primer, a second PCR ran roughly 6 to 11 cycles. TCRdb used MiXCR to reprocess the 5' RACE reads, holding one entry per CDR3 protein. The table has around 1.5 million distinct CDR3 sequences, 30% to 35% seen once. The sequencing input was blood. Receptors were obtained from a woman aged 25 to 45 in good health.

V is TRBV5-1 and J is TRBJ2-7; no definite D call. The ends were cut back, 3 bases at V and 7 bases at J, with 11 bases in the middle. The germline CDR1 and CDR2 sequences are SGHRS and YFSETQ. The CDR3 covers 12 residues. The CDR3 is CASSSEDGEQYF. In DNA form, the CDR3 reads TGCGCCAGCAGCTCCGAAGACGGAGAGCAGTACTTC.

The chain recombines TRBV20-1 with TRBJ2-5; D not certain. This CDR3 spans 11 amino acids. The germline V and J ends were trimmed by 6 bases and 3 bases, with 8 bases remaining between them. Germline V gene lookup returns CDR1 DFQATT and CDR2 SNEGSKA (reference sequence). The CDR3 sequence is CSAGREETQYF. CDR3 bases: TGCAGTGCGGGTAGGGAAGAGACCCAGTACTTC.

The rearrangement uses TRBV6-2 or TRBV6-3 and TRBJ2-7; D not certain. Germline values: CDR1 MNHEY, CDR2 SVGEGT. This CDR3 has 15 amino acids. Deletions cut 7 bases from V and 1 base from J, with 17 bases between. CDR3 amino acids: CASTEPVGESYEQYF. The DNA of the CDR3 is TGTGCCAGCACCGAGCCGGTGGGTGAGTCCTACGAGCAGTACTTC.

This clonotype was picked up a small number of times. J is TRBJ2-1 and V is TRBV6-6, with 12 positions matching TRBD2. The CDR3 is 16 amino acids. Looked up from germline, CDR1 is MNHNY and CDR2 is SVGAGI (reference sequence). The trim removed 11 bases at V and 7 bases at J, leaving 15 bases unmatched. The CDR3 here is CAGTSYRLAGGNEQFF. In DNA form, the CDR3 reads TGTGCCGGAACGAGTTATAGGCTAGCGGGGGGGAATGAGCAGTTCTTC.

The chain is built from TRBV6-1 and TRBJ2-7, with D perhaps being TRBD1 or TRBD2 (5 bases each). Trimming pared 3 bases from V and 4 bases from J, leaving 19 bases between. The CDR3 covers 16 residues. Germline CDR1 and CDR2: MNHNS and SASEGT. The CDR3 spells CASSDAPWDGNYEQYF. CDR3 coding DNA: TGTGCCAGCAGTGATGCTCCGTGGGACGGAAATTACGAGCAGTACTTC.

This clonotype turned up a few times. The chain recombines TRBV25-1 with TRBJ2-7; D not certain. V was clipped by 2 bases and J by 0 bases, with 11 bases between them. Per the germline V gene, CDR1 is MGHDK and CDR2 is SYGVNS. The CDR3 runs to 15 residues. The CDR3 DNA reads TGTGCCAGCAGTGAAAACCAATACTTCTCCTACGAGCAGTACTTC. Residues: CASSENQYFSYEQYF.

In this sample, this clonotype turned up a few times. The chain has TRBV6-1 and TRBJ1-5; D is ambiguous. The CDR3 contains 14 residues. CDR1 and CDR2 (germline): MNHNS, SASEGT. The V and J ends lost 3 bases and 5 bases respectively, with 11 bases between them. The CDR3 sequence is CASSEVDADQPQHF. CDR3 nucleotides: TGTGCCAGCAGTGAGGTAGACGCAGATCAGCCCCAGCATTTT.

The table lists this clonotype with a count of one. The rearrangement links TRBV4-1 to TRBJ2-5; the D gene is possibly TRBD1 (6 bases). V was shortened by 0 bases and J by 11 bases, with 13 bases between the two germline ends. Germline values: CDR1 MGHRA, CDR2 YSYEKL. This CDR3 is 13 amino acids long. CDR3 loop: CASSQDLGQGQYF. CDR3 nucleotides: TGCGCCAGCAGCCAAGATTTGGGGCAGGGGCAGTACTTC.

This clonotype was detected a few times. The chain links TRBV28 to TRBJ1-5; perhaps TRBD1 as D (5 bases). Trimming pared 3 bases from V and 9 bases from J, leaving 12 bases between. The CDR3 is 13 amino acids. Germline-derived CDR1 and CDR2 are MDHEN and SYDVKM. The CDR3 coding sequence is TGTGCCAGCAGTTTTAACCGCGGGGCGCCCCAGCATTTT. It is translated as CASSFNRGAPQHF.

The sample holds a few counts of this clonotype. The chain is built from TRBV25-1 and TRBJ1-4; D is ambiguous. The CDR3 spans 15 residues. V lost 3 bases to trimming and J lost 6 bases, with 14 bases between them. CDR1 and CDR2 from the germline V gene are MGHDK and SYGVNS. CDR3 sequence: CASSEGGRSHEKLFF. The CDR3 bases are TGTGCCAGCAGTGAGGGCGGTCGTTCACATGAAAAACTGTTTTTT.

The DNA of the CDR3 is TGCAGTGCTAGAGACCCCAGGGTCTTGAACACTGAAGCTTTCTTT. Protein product: CSARDPRVLNTEAFF. The V and J genes are TRBV20-1 and TRBJ1-1; D is perhaps TRBD1 (5 bases). With 0 bases removed from V and 0 bases from J, the gap between germline ends came to 11 bases. The CDR3 length is 15 residues. Germline V CDR1 and CDR2: DFQATT, SNEGSKA (reference sequence).

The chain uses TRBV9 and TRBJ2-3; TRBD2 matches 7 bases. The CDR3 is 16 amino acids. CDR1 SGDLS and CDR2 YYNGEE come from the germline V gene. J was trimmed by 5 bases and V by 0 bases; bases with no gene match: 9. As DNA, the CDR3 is TGTGCCAGCAGCGTAGGCTCAAGCGGGGTCCGAGATACGCAGTATTTT. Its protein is CASSVGSSGVRDTQYF.